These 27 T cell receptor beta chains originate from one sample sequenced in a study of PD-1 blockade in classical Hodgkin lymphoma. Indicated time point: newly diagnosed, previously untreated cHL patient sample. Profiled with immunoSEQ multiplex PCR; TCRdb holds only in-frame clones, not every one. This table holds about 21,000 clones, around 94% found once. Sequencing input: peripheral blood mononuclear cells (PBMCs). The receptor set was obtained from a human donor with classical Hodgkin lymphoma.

CDR3 region: CASSRGLAGEETQYF. In DNA form, the CDR3 reads TGCGCCAGCAGCCGGGGACTAGCGGGGGAAGAGACCCAGTACTTC. The V gene is TRBV5-1, the J gene TRBJ2-5, with 14 nucleotides matching TRBD2. CDR1 is SGHRS and CDR2 is YFSETQ in the germline V gene. V lost 4 bases to trimming and J lost 3 bases; unmatched junction nucleotides: 2. The CDR3 totals 15 residues.

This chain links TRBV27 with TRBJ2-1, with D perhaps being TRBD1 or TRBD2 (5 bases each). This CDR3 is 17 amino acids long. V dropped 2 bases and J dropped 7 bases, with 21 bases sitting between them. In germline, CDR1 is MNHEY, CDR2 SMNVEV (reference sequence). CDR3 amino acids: CASSLGGLPGPGNEQFF. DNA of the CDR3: TGTGCCAGCAGTTTAGGTGGCCTACCGGGACCGGGGAATGAGCAGTTCTTC.

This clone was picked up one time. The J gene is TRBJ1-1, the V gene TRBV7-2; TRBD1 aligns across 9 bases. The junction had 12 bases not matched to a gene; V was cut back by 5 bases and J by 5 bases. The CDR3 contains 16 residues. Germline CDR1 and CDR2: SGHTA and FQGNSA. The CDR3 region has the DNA TGTGCCAGCAGCGAGAGCGAGTGGACAGGGGAAACTGAAGCTTTCTTT. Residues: CASSESEWTGETEAFF. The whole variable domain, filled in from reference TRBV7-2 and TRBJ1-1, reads GAGVSQSPSNKVTEKGKDVELRCDPISGHTALYWYRQSLGQGLEFLIYFQGNSAPDKSGLPSDRFSAERTGGSVSTLTIQRTQQEDSAVYLCASSESEWTGETEAFFGQGTRLTVV.

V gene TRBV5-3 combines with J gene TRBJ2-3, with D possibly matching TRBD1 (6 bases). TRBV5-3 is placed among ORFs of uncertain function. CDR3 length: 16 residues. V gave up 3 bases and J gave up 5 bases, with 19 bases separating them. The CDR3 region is CARSWCWGPTKDTQYF. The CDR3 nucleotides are TGTGCCAGAAGCTGGTGCTGGGGGCCTACTAAAGATACGCAGTATTTT.

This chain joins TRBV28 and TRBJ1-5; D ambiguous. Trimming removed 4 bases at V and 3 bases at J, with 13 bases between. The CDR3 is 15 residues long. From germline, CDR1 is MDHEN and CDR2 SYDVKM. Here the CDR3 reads CASSWASRTNQPQHF. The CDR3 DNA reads TGTGCCAGCAGTTGGGCCTCCCGGACCAATCAGCCCCAGCATTTT.

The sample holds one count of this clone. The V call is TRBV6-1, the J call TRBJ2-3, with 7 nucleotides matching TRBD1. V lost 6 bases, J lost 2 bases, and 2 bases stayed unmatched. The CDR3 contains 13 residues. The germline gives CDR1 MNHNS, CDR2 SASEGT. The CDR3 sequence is CASRTGPTDTQYF. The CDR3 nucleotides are TGTGCCAGCAGGACAGGGCCCACAGATACGCAGTATTTT.

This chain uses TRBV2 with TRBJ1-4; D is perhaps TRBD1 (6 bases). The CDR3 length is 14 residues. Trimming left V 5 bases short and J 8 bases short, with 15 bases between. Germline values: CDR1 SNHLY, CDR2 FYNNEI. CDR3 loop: CASSMNRAPEKLFF. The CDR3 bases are TGTGCCAGCAGTATGAACAGGGCGCCAGAAAAACTGTTTTTT.

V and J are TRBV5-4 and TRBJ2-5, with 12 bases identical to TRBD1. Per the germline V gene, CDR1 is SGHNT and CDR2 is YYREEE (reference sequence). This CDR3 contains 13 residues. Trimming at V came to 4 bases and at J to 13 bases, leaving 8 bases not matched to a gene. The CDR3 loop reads CASSLGTGGEGYF. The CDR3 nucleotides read TGTGCCAGCAGCCTAGGGACAGGGGGCGAGGGGTACTTC.

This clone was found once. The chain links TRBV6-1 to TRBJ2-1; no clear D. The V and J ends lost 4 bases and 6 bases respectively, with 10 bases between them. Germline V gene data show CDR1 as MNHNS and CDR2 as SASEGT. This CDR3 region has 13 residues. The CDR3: CASSVELANEQFF. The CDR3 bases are TGTGCCAGCAGTGTGGAATTAGCCAATGAGCAGTTCTTC.

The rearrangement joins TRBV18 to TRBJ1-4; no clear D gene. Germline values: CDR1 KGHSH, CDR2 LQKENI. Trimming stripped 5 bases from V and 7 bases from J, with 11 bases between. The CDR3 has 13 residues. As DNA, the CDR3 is TGTGCCAGCTCAGCCGTCATTCTTGAAAAACTGTTTTTT. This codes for CASSAVILEKLFF. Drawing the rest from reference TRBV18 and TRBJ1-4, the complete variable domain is NAGVMQNPRHLVRRRGQEARLRCSPMKGHSHVYWYRQLPEEGLKFMVYLQKENIIDESGMPKERFSAEFPKEGPSILRIQQVVRGDSAAYFCASSAVILEKLFFGSGTQLSVL.

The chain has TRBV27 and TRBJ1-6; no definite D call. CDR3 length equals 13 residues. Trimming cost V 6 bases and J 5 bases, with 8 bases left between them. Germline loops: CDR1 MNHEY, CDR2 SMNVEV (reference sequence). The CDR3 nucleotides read TGTGCCAGCAGCTACAGAGATAATTCACCCCTCCACTTT. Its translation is CASSYRDNSPLHF.

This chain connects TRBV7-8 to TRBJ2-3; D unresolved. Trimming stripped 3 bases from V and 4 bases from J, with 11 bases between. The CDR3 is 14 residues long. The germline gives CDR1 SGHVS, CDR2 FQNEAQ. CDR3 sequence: CASSFVWPPDTQYF. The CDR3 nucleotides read TGTGCCAGCAGCTTCGTCTGGCCTCCAGATACGCAGTATTTT.

CDR3 loop: CASSLDREEETQYF. CDR3 bases: TGTGCCAGCAGTTTGGACAGGGAGGAAGAGACCCAGTACTTC. This chain links TRBV28 with TRBJ2-5, with 8 positions matching TRBD1. CDR3 length: 14 amino acids. CDR1 is MDHEN, CDR2 SYDVKM, per germline. V dropped 3 bases and J dropped 3; count of bases not matched to a gene: 3.

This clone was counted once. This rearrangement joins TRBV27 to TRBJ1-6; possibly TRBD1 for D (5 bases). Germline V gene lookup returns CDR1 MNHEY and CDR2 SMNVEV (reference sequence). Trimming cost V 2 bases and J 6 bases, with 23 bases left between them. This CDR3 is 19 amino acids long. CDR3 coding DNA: TGTGCCAGCAGTTTAAGGGATCCTAATCGCCCGGGGGGTAATTCACCCCTCCACTTT. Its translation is CASSLRDPNRPGGNSPLHF.

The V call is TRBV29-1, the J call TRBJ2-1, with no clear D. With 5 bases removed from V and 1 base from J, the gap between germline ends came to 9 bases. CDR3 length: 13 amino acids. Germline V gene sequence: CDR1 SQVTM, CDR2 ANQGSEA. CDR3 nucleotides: TGCAGCGTTCTCTGGCTTTCCTACAATGAGCAGTTCTTC. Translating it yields CSVLWLSYNEQFF.

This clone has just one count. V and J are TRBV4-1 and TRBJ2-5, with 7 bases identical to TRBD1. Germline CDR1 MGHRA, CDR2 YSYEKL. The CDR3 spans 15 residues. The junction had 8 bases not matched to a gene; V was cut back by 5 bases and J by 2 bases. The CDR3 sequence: CASSYRMTGQETQYF. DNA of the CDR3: TGCGCCAGCAGCTACCGAATGACAGGGCAAGAGACCCAGTACTTC.

The CDR3 bases are TGTGCCAGCAACAAAGAGGGGGGCCTTGAGACCCAGTACTTC. It yields the protein CASNKEGGLETQYF. The chain is built from TRBV5-4 and TRBJ2-5, with D perhaps given as TRBD1 or TRBD2 (6 bases each). Germline CDR1 SGHNT, CDR2 YYREEE (reference sequence). The CDR3 spans 14 residues. With 6 bases removed from V and 5 bases from J, the gap between germline ends came to 17 bases.

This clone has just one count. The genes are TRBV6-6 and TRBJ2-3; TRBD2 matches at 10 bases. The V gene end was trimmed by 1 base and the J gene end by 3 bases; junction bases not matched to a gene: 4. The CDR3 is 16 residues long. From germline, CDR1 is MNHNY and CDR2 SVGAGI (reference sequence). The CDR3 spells CASSYLASGSTDTQYF. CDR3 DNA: TGTGCCAGCAGTTACTTGGCTAGCGGGAGTACAGATACGCAGTATTTT.

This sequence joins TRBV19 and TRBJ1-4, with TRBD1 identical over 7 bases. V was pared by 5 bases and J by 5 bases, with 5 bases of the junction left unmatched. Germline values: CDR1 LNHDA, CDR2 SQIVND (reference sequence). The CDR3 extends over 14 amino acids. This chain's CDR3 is CASSLAGGNEKLFF. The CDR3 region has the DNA TGTGCCAGTAGTTTGGCAGGGGGAAATGAAAAACTGTTTTTT.

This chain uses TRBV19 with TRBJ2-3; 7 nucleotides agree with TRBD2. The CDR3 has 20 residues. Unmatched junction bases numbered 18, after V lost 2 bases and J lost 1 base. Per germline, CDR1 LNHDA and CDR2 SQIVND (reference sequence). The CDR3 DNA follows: TGTGCCAGTAGTATAAACCAGCGGGACCCACACTGCCACTGCACAGATACGCAGTATTTT. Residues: CASSINQRDPHCHCTDTQYF.

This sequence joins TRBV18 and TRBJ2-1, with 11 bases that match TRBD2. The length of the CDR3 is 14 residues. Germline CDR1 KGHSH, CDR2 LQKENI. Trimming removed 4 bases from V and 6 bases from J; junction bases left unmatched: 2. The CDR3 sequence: CASSRGTSGNEQFF. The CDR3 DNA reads TGTGCCAGCTCACGAGGGACTAGCGGCAATGAGCAGTTCTTC.

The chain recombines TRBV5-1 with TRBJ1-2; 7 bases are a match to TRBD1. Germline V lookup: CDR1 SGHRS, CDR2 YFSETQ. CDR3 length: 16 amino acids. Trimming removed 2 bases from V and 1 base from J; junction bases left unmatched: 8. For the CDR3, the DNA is TGCGCCAGCAGCTTAGGACAGGAACATAATAACTATGGCTACACCTTC. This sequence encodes CASSLGQEHNNYGYTF.

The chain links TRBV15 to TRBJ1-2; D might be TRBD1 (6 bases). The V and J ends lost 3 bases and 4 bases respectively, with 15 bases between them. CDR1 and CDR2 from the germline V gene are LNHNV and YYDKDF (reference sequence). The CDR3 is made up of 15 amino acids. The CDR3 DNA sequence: TGTGCCACCAGCAGGAACAGACAGGACTTCTATGGCTACACCTTC. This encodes CATSRNRQDFYGYTF. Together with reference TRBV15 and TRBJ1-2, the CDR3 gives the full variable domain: DAMVIQNPRYQVTQFGKPVTLSCSQTLNHNVMYWYQQKSSQAPKLLFHYYDKDFNNEADTPDNFQSRRPNTSFCFLDIRSPGLGDTAMYLCATSRNRQDFYGYTFGSGTRLTVV.

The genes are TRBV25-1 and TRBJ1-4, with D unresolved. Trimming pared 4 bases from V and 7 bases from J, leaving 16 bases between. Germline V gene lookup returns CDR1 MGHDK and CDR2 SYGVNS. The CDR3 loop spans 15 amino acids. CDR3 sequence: CASSGSPTAPEKLFF. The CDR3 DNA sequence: TGTGCCAGCAGTGGATCTCCGACCGCCCCTGAAAAACTGTTTTTT.

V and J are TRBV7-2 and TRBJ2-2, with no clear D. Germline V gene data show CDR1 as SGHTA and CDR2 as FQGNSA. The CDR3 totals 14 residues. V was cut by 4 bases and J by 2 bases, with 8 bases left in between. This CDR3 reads CASSSTSNTGELFF. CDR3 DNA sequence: TGTGCCAGCAGCTCGACATCCAACACCGGGGAGCTGTTTTTT.

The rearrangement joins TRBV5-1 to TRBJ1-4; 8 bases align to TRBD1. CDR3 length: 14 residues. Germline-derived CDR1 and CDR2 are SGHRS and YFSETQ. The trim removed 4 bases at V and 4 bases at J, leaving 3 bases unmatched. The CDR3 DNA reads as TGCGCCAGCAGCCTTGACAGGGGTAATGAAAAACTGTTTTTT. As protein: CASSLDRGNEKLFF.

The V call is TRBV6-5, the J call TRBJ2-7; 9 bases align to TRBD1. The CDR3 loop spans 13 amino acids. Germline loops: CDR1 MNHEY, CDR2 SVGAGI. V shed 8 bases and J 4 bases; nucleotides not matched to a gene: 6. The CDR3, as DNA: TGTGCCAGCGGACGGACAGGGGCTTACGAGCAGTACTTC. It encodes CASGRTGAYEQYF.